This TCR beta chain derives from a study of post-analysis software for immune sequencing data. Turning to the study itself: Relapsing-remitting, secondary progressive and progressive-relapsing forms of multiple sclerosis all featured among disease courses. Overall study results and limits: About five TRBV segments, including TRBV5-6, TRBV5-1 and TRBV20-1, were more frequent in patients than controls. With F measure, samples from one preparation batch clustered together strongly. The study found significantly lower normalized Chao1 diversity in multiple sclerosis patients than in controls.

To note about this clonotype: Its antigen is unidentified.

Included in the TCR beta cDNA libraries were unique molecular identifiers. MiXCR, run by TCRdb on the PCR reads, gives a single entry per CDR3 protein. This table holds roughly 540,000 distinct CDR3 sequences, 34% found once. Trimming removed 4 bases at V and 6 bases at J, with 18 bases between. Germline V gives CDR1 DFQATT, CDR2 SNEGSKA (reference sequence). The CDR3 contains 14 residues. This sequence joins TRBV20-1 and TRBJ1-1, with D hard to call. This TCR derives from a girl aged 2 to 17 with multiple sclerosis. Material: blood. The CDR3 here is CSATPNSWLAEAFF. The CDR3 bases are TGCAGTGCTACCCCGAACAGCTGGCTCGCTGAAGCTTTCTTT.